One sample yielded the 9 T cell receptor beta chains listed below, sequenced in a study of OX40 agonist ivuxolimab in advanced cancers. Generated by immunoSEQ multiplex PCR, the TCRdb table keeps only in-frame clones and is missing some. The data hold about 75,000 clones, with 90% observed a single time. The specimen was CD4+ or CD8+ T cells sorted from blood, collected in a trial of the OX40 agonist ivuxolimab. The origin of the receptors is an adult with an advanced solid tumor such as melanoma, head and neck, liver or kidney cancer.

About this clone itself: Other DNA sequences in this specimen translate into the identical CDR3. The chain carries TRBV5-4 and TRBJ2-2; a possible D gene is TRBD2 (5 bases). CDR1 is SGHNT and CDR2 is YYREEE in the germline V gene (reference sequence). V lost 0 bases and J lost 5, with 5 bases in between. There are 13 residues in the CDR3. CDR3 sequence: CASSLGGTGELFF. Here the CDR3 DNA reads TGTGCCAGCAGCTTGGGAGGGACCGGGGAGCTGTTTTTT.

The gene calls are TRBV9 and TRBJ1-1; 8 nucleotides align to TRBD1. With 2 bases clipped from V and 0 bases from J, the junction kept 3 bases outside the gene matches. This CDR3 comprises 15 residues. Germline values: CDR1 SGDLS, CDR2 YYNGEE. Here the CDR3 DNA reads TGTGCCAGCAGCGTCGCGGACAGGGTGAACACTGAAGCTTTCTTT. Its protein product is CASSVADRVNTEAFF.

V is TRBV6-6 and J is TRBJ1-1, with TRBD1 as a possible D gene (6 bases). CDR3 length: 14 amino acids. Germline CDR1 and CDR2: MNHNY and SVGAGI (reference sequence). V was trimmed by 5 bases and J by 5 bases, leaving 15 bases between them. The CDR3 sequence: CASSVQGGGTEAFF. CDR3 coding DNA: TGTGCCAGCAGTGTACAGGGTGGGGGGACTGAAGCTTTCTTT.

This rearrangement joins TRBV5-1 to TRBJ2-7; tentative D call: TRBD2 (7 bases). Looked up from germline, CDR1 is SGHRS and CDR2 is YFSETQ. This CDR3 is built from 16 residues. V was clipped by 1 base and J by 1 base, with 15 bases between them. The CDR3 DNA sequence: TGCGCCAGCAGCTTGTTAGGGGGTAGCGGGTCCTACGAGCAGTACTTC. As protein: CASSLLGGSGSYEQYF. Looking up the rest from reference TRBV5-1 and TRBJ2-7 gives the full variable domain: KAGVTQTPRYLIKTRGQQVTLSCSPISGHRSVSWYQQTPGQGLQFLFEYFSETQRNKGNFPGRFSGRQFSNSRSEMNVSTLELGDSALYLCASSLLGGSGSYEQYFGPGTRLTVT.

The V call is TRBV19, the J call TRBJ1-2; D remains ambiguous. V was cut by 7 bases and J by 0 bases, with 21 bases left in between. Germline V gives CDR1 LNHDA, CDR2 SQIVND (reference sequence). This CDR3 comprises 17 residues. The CDR3: CASTPPAPGSSNYGYTF. The CDR3 bases are TGTGCCAGTACCCCTCCGGCTCCAGGAAGTTCTAACTATGGCTACACCTTC.

In its sample, this clone was seen a few times. The rearrangement joins TRBV28 to TRBJ1-3, with D possibly matching TRBD1 (5 bases). The V gene's germline CDR1 is MDHEN and CDR2 SYDVKM. This CDR3 contains 14 residues. Trimming took 4 bases from V and 0 from J, leaving 7 bases between them. CDR3 in amino acids: CASSSRASGNTIYF. CDR3 DNA sequence: TGTGCCAGCAGTTCCAGGGCCTCTGGAAACACCATATATTTT.

The CDR3 DNA is TGTGCCAGCAGCTCCGGACTTCCAGGGTCCTACGAGCAGTACTTC. Residues: CASSSGLPGSYEQYF. The chain carries TRBV7-2 and TRBJ2-7; the D call may be TRBD1 or TRBD2 (5 bases each). The CDR3 spans 15 residues. The V end lost 4 bases, the J end lost 1 base, and 14 bases lay between the germline ends. CDR1 and CDR2 (germline): SGHTA, FQGNSA.

The V gene is TRBV4-3, the J gene TRBJ2-7; TRBD1 aligns across 10 bases. The CDR3 has 16 amino acids. Germline assignment: CDR1 LGHNA and CDR2 YSLEER. J gave up 1 base and V 4 bases, and 7 bases lay outside the gene matches. DNA for the CDR3: TGCGCCAGCAGCCTCCAAGGGGACAGGGGATCCTACGAGCAGTACTTC. Translation gives CASSLQGDRGSYEQYF.

The chain joins TRBV7-3 to TRBJ1-6, with D possibly being TRBD1 (5 bases). The CDR3 has 14 amino acids. Germline CDR1 and CDR2: SGHTA and FQGTGA. V shed 3 bases and J shed 5 bases, with 8 bases lying between them. The CDR3 loop is CASSLDTNNSPLHF. The CDR3 bases are TGTGCCAGCAGCTTGGACACAAATAATTCACCCCTCCACTTT. The variable domain in full, with the rest retrieved from reference TRBV7-3 and TRBJ1-6, is GAGVSQTPSNKVTEKGKYVELRCDPISGHTALYWYRQSLGQGPEFLIYFQGTGAADDSGLPNDRFFAVRPEGSVSTLKIQRTERGDSAVYLCASSLDTNNSPLHFGNGTRLTVT.